Sequencing of this T cell receptor (beta chain) was carried out in a study of blood T cell repertoires in COVID-19 (TCRdb year 2020). General notes on the study: The collaborator samples originated in the United States, Italy and Spain and spanned the acute and convalescent phases of COVID-19. The material from the prospective study consisted of cDNA or gDNA derived from T cells, B-cell-depleted T cells, or PBMCs. Subjects who had been exposed to COVID-19, were actively infected with it, or had recovered from it provided the deeply sampled blood TCRbeta repertoires that made up the dataset. The repertoires were made available in a free public database intended to serve as a resource for research on the immune response to SARS-CoV-2. Samples were obtained from the ongoing ImmuneRACE study (first 160 participants) and from over 1,000 subjects provided by 6 global collaborators. A de-identified subject ID, COVID-19 status, age in years and sex were almost always included in the sample metadata. Where available, HLA class I and class II types were taken from metadata supplied by the sample provider and were not determined by assay-based typing.

As regards this clone: Its antigen specificity is not known. No qualities accompany the bases; no much larger clone lies one base away.

General conclusions and limits of the study: The quantity of clinical and demographic metadata differed by source and by participant and was supplied without curation.

Each collaborating institution followed its own protocols to collect whole blood in K2EDTA tubes. For TCRbeta analysis, collaborators shipped samples in one of three forms: frozen whole blood, isolated PBMCs, or DNA extracted from either of those sample types. TCRbeta CDR3 regions were amplified from genomic DNA by means of the immunoSEQ Assay, a bias-controlled multiplex PCR. Per the authors' processing: Within the assay, amplification of reference gene primers was used to estimate how many nucleated cells each sample contained. Sequence reads were collapsed and filtered to measure the absolute abundance of every unique TCRbeta CDR3 rearrangement. Productive Simpson clonality was computed per sample as the square root of Simpson's diversity index over productive rearrangements. Drawn from immuneACCESS, this table holds only the in-frame rearrangements with V and J called that TCRdb kept. Clones are partly lost; checked studies trace under half to an unresolved V gene and leave the rest unexplained. The DNA was the basis for D and trimming; V, J and clone size are from that table. Present in this sample are 84,000 or so clones, around 85% of which were seen just once. The biggest ten clones account for around 11% of the sample.

V loses 0 bases, J loses 0 bases, and the germline ends lie 10 bases apart. The CDR3 runs 16 residues from the cysteine to the phenylalanine. Only the CDR3 region is kept as DNA, spanning 48 bases read in frame from base 1. Sequences SGHVS (CDR1) and FQNEAQ (CDR2) are obtained from the germline V gene. What was sequenced was peripheral blood. The source of this sequence is a man in his 70s with acute or convalescent COVID-19. The sequence joins TRBV7-8 to TRBJ2-3; a confident D gene designation cannot be given. The DNA is TGTGCCAGCAGCTTAGCCGGCACCAGGAGCACAGATACGCAGTATTTT. This encodes CASSLAGTRSTDTQYF.